This T cell receptor beta chain was sequenced during a study of blood T cells in healthy people across ages. Study-wide findings and caveats: Naive CD4+ cell counts and diversity both ran higher in long-lived than in aged donors. The donors' CMV status was not determined, possibly confounding changes in expanded clonotypes.

Samples each yielded at least 5.5 micrograms of total RNA. Next came a second PCR, run for about 6 to 12 cycles, which used a sample-barcoded 5' primer along with a J-beta primer mix. TCRdb analysed the 5' RACE reads with MiXCR anew, one entry per CDR3 protein. The sample has about 680,000 distinct CDR3 sequences, 45% to 50% seen once; the top ten hold around a third. This clonotype was seen a handful of times. No antigen is known for it. The germline V and J ends were trimmed by 1 base and 11 bases, with 8 bases remaining between them. The CDR3 loop spans 11 amino acids. Germline V gives CDR1 ENHRY, CDR2 SYGVKD.

The receptor was isolated from a woman aged 60-75 years in good health. Specimen: blood. The chain combines TRBV10-3 with TRBJ1-1, with D unclear. The CDR3 here is CAISEFNEAFF. The CDR3 coding sequence is TGTGCCATCAGTGAGTTCAATGAGGCTTTCTTT.